The 9 T cell receptor beta chains below were found in one sample sequenced in a study of T cell responses to AZD1222 COVID-19 vaccine (dated by TCRdb to the early 2020s). The time point label, read with the paper, signifies: baseline before first vaccination. Preparation of the library involved the immunoSEQ multiplex PCR assay. The table was pulled from immuneACCESS by TCRdb, which kept in-frame rearrangements only. Such tables lose some clones; where checked, under half of the loss comes from unresolved V genes, and the rest has no known cause. For this sample the table gives 55,000 to 90,000 clones, of which 82% were detected only once. The biggest ten clones account for under 7% of the sample. The starting material was peripheral blood, obtained on day 0 of AZD1222 vaccination. These receptors originate from an adult in good health.

The count of this clone is one. The DNA of the CDR3 is TGCGCCAGCAGTCAAAATATCCTAGCGGGGCGCCCATACGAGCAGTACTTC. Translation: CASSQNILAGRPYEQYF. This rearrangement joins TRBV23-1 to TRBJ2-7, with 9 bases identical to TRBD2. TRBV23-1 is filed as an ORF, its function uncertain. J lost 4 bases, V lost 2 bases, and 12 bases had no gene match. The CDR3 is made up of 17 amino acids.

The genes are TRBV11-3 and TRBJ1-4; D is perhaps TRBD1 (5 bases). The CDR3 extends over 17 amino acids. The V gene lost 4 bases and the J gene lost 1 base, with 16 bases spanning the gap. Germline CDR1 reads SGHNT; CDR2 reads YENEEA. CDR3 in amino acids: CASSSTRDIGTNEKLFF. The CDR3 DNA is TGTGCCAGCAGCTCCACCAGGGATATTGGAACTAATGAAAAACTGTTTTTT.

This chain links TRBV2 with TRBJ1-3, with a possible D match to TRBD1 (5 bases). From germline, CDR1 is SNHLY and CDR2 FYNNEI. V lost 6 bases to trimming and J lost 2 bases, with 14 bases between them. The CDR3 sequence is 15 residues long. The CDR3 sequence: CASRRYQGAGNTIYF. CDR3 in DNA: TGTGCCAGCAGGAGATACCAGGGTGCTGGAAACACCATATATTTT.

This chain joins TRBV4-1 and TRBJ1-1; 8 nucleotides align to TRBD1. The germline gives CDR1 MGHRA, CDR2 YSYEKL. V shed 0 bases and J 4 bases; nucleotides not matched to a gene: 4. CDR3 length equals 15 residues. The CDR3 region has the DNA TGCGCCAGCAGCCAAGATCCAGGGGGCCTCACTGAAGCTTTCTTT. It is translated as CASSQDPGGLTEAFF.

V is TRBV19 and J is TRBJ1-1; D uncertain. Germline V gene lookup returns CDR1 LNHDA and CDR2 SQIVND (reference sequence). The CDR3 extends over 13 amino acids. V dropped 2 bases and J dropped 6 bases, with 10 bases sitting between them. CDR3 loop: CASSISGSSEAFF. As DNA, the CDR3 is TGTGCCAGTAGTATATCCGGGTCATCTGAAGCTTTCTTT.

The chain carries TRBV7-8 and TRBJ1-3; no definite D call. Germline V gives CDR1 SGHVS, CDR2 FQNEAQ. The V end lost 5 bases, the J end lost 1 base, and 15 bases lay between the germline ends. There are 16 residues in the CDR3. The CDR3 region has the DNA TGTGCCAGCAGCCCCCCCAAAGGACCTTCTGGAAACACCATATATTTT. Protein: CASSPPKGPSGNTIYF. The whole variable domain, filled in from reference TRBV7-8 and TRBJ1-3, reads GAGVSQSPRYKVAKRGQDVALRCDPISGHVSLFWYQQALGQGPEFLTYFQNEAQLDKSGLPSDRFFAERPEGSVSTLKIQRTQQEDSAVYLCASSPPKGPSGNTIYFGEGSWLTVV.

This chain connects TRBV2 to TRBJ2-5; 11 nucleotides agree with TRBD2. The CDR3 totals 15 residues. V shed 3 bases and J 5 bases; nucleotides not matched to a gene: 5. CDR1 is SNHLY, CDR2 FYNNEI, per germline. Here the CDR3 DNA reads TGTGCCAGCAGTGACCTAGCGGGGGGCCGGGAGACCCAGTACTTC. This sequence encodes CASSDLAGGRETQYF.

V and J are TRBV9 and TRBJ2-7; 7 positions match TRBD2. The length of the CDR3 is 15 residues. J was trimmed by 0 bases and V by 3 bases; bases with no gene match: 6. Germline V lookup: CDR1 SGDLS, CDR2 YYNGEE. CDR3 coding DNA: TGTGCCAGCAGCGGAACGCGGGGGACCTCCTACGAGCAGTACTTC. This codes for CASSGTRGTSYEQYF.

The chain's CDR3 is CASGLGTSEITGELFF. CDR3 DNA: TGTGCTAGTGGTTTAGGGACTAGCGAGATCACCGGGGAGCTGTTTTTT. The chain uses TRBV12-5 and TRBJ2-2, with 10 bases matching TRBD2. V trimming: 3 bases; J trimming: 4 bases; junction bases outside the gene matches: 5. The CDR3 consists of 16 residues. CDR1 and CDR2 (germline): LGHNT, FRNRAP.